This entry lists 18 T cell receptor beta chains sequenced from one sample in a study of CD8 T cells in ankylosing spondylitis. TCRdb recomputed calls from the 5' RACE reads with MiXCR, one row per CDR3 protein. The data contain about 360,000 distinct CDR3 sequences, about 20% of them singletons. The material sequenced was blood, either unsorted or a sorted T cell fraction (not recorded which). All receptors come from a male donor with ankylosing spondylitis or in good health (not recorded which).

Only a few counts were recorded for this clonotype. The chain joins TRBV27 to TRBJ2-7; 8 bases match TRBD1. V was clipped by 6 bases and J by 3 bases; unmatched bases: 13. The germline V gene has CDR1 MNHEY and CDR2 SMNVEV (reference sequence). This CDR3 has 16 amino acids. The CDR3 protein is CASRRLKDREYYEQYF. The CDR3 DNA reads as TGTGCCAGCAGGCGACTGAAGGACAGGGAGTACTACGAGCAGTACTTC.

This clonotype was seen repeatedly, ten times or more. The V and J genes are TRBV12-3 or TRBV12-4 and TRBJ2-4; the D gene is possibly TRBD2 (6 bases). Deletions cut 3 bases from V and 0 bases from J, with 15 bases between. CDR3 length equals 17 residues. The CDR3 DNA is TGTGCCAGCAGTTTGGGTTCTAGCGTTCTAGCCAAAAACATTCAGTACTTC. Translated: CASSLGSSVLAKNIQYF.

Only a few counts were recorded for this clonotype. This chain connects TRBV11-1 to TRBJ2-5, with D perhaps TRBD1 (6 bases). Trimming removed 5 bases at V and 3 bases at J, with 25 bases between. CDR1 and CDR2 (germline): SGHAT, FQDESV (reference sequence). The CDR3 spans 18 residues. In DNA form, the CDR3 reads TGTGCCAGCAGCCCTCCAATCAGGACAGTTATAGTTGAAGAGACCCAGTACTTC. It encodes CASSPPIRTVIVEETQYF.

The table lists this clonotype with a few counts. The chain is built from TRBV25-1 and TRBJ2-7; 9 bases fit TRBD2. The CDR3 consists of 18 residues. With V trimmed by 4 bases and J by 1 base, 14 bases remained unmatched. CDR1 is MGHDK, CDR2 SYGVNS, per germline. The CDR3 sequence is CASSGVSGLAGTSYEQYF. CDR3 nucleotide sequence: TGTGCCAGCAGTGGGGTGTCGGGGCTAGCGGGGACATCCTACGAGCAGTACTTC.

The J gene is TRBJ2-5, the V gene TRBV21-1; TRBD2 is the table's D call, not checked against the DNA. TRBV21-1 is a known pseudogene. This CDR3 region has 17 residues. The CDR3 nucleotides are TGTGCCAGCACCCTCCCTATTTGCGGGGGGCTACAAGAGACCCAGTACTTC. Its protein is CASTLPICGGLQETQYF.

The chain joins TRBV15 to TRBJ2-7; 7 nucleotides match TRBD2. Germline assignment: CDR1 LNHNV and CDR2 YYDKDF (reference sequence). J lost 0 bases, V lost 3 bases, and 5 bases had no gene match. This CDR3 region has 15 residues. Written as DNA, the CDR3 is TGTGCCACCAGCAGTGATCGGACTAGCTCCTACGAGCAGTACTTC. This sequence encodes CATSSDRTSSYEQYF.

The V gene is TRBV4-1, the J gene TRBJ2-3; 9 bases are shared with TRBD2. The V gene end was trimmed by 2 bases and the J gene end by 3 bases; junction bases not matched to a gene: 12. Germline CDR1 reads MGHRA; CDR2 reads YSYEKL. The CDR3 is 18 amino acids. CDR3 in DNA: TGCGCCAGCAGCCAATGGGGCGCTAGCGGGGAGGAAACAGATACGCAGTATTTT. Translating it yields CASSQWGASGEETDTQYF.

This clonotype has more than one count but fewer than ten. The chain is built from TRBV28 and TRBJ2-5; 10 bases are shared with TRBD1. The V gene's germline CDR1 is MDHEN and CDR2 SYDVKM. Unmatched junction bases numbered 19, after V lost 5 bases and J lost 4 bases. CDR3 length equals 19 residues. The CDR3 loop reads CASSTSITAATGGPETQYF. CDR3 nucleotides: TGTGCCAGCAGTACCTCTATCACCGCGGCGACAGGGGGCCCAGAGACCCAGTACTTC.

This clonotype has only a few counts. The rearrangement uses TRBV3-1 and TRBJ2-3; possible D gene TRBD2, 5 bases. CDR3 length equals 15 residues. Trimming pared 3 bases from V and 5 bases from J, leaving 15 bases between. The germline gives CDR1 LGHDT, CDR2 YNNKEL (reference sequence). This chain's CDR3 is CASSHRGSLGDTQYF. In DNA form, the CDR3 reads TGTGCCAGCAGCCACCGGGGATCACTTGGAGATACGCAGTATTTT.

The chain carries TRBV29-1 and TRBJ2-5, with D perhaps TRBD2 (6 bases). The V and J ends lost 7 bases and 2 bases respectively, with 23 bases between them. Germline CDR1 reads SQVTM; CDR2 reads ANQGSEA. This CDR3 is 16 amino acids long. The CDR3 reads CSAGPGGEFDQETQYF. Here the CDR3 DNA reads TGCAGCGCCGGGCCCGGGGGAGAGTTTGATCAAGAGACCCAGTACTTC.

This clonotype was seen more than once but under ten times. The rearrangement uses TRBV29-1 and TRBJ2-7, with a weak D call TRBD2 (5 bases). Germline loops: CDR1 SQVTM, CDR2 ANQGSEA. The CDR3 is 13 residues long. Deletions cut 4 bases from V and 0 bases from J, with 10 bases between. CDR3 DNA: TGCAGCGTTGTGGAGCGGTCCTCCTACGAGCAGTACTTC. The encoded protein is CSVVERSSYEQYF.

This clonotype was detected only a few times. The chain is built from TRBV12-3 or TRBV12-4 and TRBJ2-5; TRBD2 aligns across 7 bases. V shed 5 bases and J 5 bases; nucleotides not matched to a gene: 11. The CDR3 runs to 15 residues. CDR3 residues: CASSPGPPGGETQYF. CDR3 bases: TGTGCCAGCAGTCCGGGGCCGCCCGGGGGGGAGACCCAGTACTTC.

This chain connects TRBV2 to TRBJ2-5; D remains unclear. The CDR3 length is 15 residues. Per the germline V gene, CDR1 is SNHLY and CDR2 is FYNNEI. Trimming pared 2 bases from V and 5 bases from J, leaving 15 bases between. This CDR3 is CASSELLGLGETQYF. Written as DNA, the CDR3 is TGTGCCAGCAGTGAATTGTTGGGCCTCGGGGAGACCCAGTACTTC.

The rearrangement joins TRBV12-3 or TRBV12-4 to TRBJ2-1, with 15 positions matching TRBD2. V lost 7 bases, J lost 10 bases, and 5 bases stayed unmatched. There are 14 residues in the CDR3. The CDR3 nucleotides are TGTGCCAGCAACGGACTAGCGGGGGGGGGCGAGCAGTTCTTC. Translated, it gives CASNGLAGGGEQFF.

The chain recombines TRBV7-9 with TRBJ2-1; no reliable D call. The germline V gene has CDR1 SEHNR and CDR2 FQNEAQ (reference sequence). V was trimmed by 5 bases and J by 9 bases, leaving 20 bases between them. The CDR3 extends over 15 amino acids. The CDR3 reads CASSRTPPGVGEQFF. The CDR3 DNA reads TGTGCCAGCAGCCGGACCCCGCCGGGTGTCGGTGAGCAGTTCTTC.

The CDR3 DNA follows: TGTGCCAGCAGTTACGTGGGGACAGGGGTCTACAATGAGCAGTTCTTC. It encodes CASSYVGTGVYNEQFF. The gene calls are TRBV6-5 and TRBJ2-1; 10 bases are shared with TRBD1. In germline, CDR1 is MNHEY, CDR2 SVGAGI. This CDR3 contains 16 residues. Losses at the gene ends were 2 bases for V and 3 bases for J; bases not matched to a gene: 4.

This chain uses TRBV2 with TRBJ2-4, with D unclear. Between the trimmed V and J ends, which lost 1 base and 8 bases, there was a span of 15 bases. CDR1 SNHLY and CDR2 FYNNEI come from the germline V gene. CDR3 length equals 15 residues. The CDR3 sequence is CASSEVEVPLDIQYF. CDR3 coding DNA: TGTGCCAGCAGTGAAGTGGAAGTACCCCTGGACATTCAGTACTTC. Together with reference TRBV2 and TRBJ2-4, the CDR3 gives the full variable domain: EPEVTQTPSHQVTQMGQEVILRCVPISNHLYFYWYRQILGQKVEFLVSFYNNEISEKSEIFDDQFSVERPDGSNFTLKIRSTKLEDSAMYFCASSEVEVPLDIQYFGAGTRLSVL.

This clonotype was found a few times. This chain connects TRBV3-1 to TRBJ2-2; TRBD2 agrees at 8 bases. In germline, CDR1 is LGHDT, CDR2 YNNKEL (reference sequence). The CDR3 sequence is 15 residues long. The junction had 7 bases not matched to a gene; V was cut back by 6 bases and J by 4 bases. As DNA, the CDR3 is TGTGCCAGCAGTCCGGGGGGGCCCCTCACCGGGGAGCTGTTTTTT. The encoded protein is CASSPGGPLTGELFF.